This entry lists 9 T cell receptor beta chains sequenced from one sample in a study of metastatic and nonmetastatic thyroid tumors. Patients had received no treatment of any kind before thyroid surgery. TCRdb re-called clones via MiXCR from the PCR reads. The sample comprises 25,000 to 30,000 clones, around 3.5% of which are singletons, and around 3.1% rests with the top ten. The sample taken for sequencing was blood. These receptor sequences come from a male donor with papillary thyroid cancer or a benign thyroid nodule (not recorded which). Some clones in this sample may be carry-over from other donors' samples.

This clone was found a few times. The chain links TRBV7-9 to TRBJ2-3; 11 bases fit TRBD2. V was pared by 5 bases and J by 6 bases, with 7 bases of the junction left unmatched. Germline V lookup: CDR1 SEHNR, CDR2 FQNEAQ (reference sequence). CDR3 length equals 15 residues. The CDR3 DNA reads TGTGCCAGCAGCCCCACTAGCGGGAGCGCCGATACGCAGTATTTT. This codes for CASSPTSGSADTQYF. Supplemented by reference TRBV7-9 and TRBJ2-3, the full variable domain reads DTGVSQNPRHKITKRGQNVTFRCDPISEHNRLYWYRQTLGQGPEFLTYFQNEAQLEKSRLLSDRFSAERPKGSFSTLEIQRTEQGDSAMYLCASSPTSGSADTQYFGPGTRLTVL.

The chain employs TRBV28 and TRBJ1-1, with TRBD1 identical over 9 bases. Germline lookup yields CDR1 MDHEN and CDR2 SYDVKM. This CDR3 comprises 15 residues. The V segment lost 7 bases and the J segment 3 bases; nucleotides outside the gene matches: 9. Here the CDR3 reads CASIPGTGWDTEAFF. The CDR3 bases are TGTGCCAGCATCCCCGGGACAGGGTGGGACACTGAAGCTTTCTTT.

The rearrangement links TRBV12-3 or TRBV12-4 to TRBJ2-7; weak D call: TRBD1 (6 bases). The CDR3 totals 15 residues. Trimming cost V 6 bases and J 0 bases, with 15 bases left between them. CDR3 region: CASSAGVGHSYEQYF. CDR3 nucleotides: TGTGCCAGCAGCGCAGGGGTGGGGCACTCCTACGAGCAGTACTTC.

CDR3 sequence reads: CASSGLAGRDEQFF. The DNA for the CDR3 is TGTGCCAGCAGCGGACTAGCGGGCAGGGATGAGCAGTTCTTC. The J gene is TRBJ2-1, the V gene TRBV7-9; 11 bases fit TRBD2. This CDR3 spans 14 amino acids. With 5 bases clipped from V and 8 bases from J, the junction kept 5 bases outside the gene matches. Germline V gives CDR1 SEHNR, CDR2 FQNEAQ (reference sequence).

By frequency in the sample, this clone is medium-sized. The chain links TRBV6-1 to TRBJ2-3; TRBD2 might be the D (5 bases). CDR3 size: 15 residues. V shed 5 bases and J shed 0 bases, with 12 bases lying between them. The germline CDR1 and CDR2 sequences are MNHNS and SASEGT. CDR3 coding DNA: TGTGCCAGCAGTTTCGGAAGCGGTAGCACAGATACGCAGTATTTT. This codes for CASSFGSGSTDTQYF.

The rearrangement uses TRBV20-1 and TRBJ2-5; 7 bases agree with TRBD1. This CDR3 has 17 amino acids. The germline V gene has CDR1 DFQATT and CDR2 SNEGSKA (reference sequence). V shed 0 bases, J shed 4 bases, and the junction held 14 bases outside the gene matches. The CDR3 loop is CSARDPSTGSSGETQYF. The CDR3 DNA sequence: TGCAGTGCTAGAGATCCTTCGACAGGGAGTTCCGGAGAGACCCAGTACTTC.

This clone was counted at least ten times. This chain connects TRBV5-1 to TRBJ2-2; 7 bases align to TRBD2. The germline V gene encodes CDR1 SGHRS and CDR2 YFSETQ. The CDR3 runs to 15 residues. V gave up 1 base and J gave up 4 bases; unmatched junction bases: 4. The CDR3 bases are TGCGCCAGCAGCTTGAGTGGGACTACCACCGGGGAGCTGTTTTTT. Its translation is CASSLSGTTTGELFF.

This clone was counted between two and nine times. CDR3 nucleotide sequence: TGTGCCAGCAGCCAAGGACTGGGCGAGCAGTACTTC. It translates to CASSQGLGEQYF. The chain combines TRBV3-1 with TRBJ2-7, with no clear D. V was pared by 1 base and J by 6 bases, with 7 bases between. The CDR3 length is 12 residues. Per germline, CDR1 LGHDT and CDR2 YNNKEL (reference sequence).

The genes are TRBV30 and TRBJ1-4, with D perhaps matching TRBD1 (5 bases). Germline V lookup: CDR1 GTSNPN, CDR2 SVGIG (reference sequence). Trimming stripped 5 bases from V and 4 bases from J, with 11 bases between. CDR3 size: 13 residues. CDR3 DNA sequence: TGTGCCTGGCACCGGGACGGTAATGAAAAACTGTTTTTT. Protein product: CAWHRDGNEKLFF.